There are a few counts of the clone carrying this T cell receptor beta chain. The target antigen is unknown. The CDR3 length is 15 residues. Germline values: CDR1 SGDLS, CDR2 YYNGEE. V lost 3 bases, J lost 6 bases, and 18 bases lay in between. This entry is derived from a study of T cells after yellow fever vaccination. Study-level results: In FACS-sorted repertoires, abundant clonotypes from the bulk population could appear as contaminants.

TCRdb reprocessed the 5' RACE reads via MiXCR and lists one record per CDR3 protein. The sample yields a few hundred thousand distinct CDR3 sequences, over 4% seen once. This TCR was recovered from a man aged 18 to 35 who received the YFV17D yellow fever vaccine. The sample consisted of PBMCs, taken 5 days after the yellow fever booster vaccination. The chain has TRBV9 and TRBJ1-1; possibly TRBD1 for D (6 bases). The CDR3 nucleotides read TGTGCCAGCAGCGAAGGGGGGCTACGGGGTGCTGAAGCTTTCTTT. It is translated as CASSEGGLRGAEAFF.